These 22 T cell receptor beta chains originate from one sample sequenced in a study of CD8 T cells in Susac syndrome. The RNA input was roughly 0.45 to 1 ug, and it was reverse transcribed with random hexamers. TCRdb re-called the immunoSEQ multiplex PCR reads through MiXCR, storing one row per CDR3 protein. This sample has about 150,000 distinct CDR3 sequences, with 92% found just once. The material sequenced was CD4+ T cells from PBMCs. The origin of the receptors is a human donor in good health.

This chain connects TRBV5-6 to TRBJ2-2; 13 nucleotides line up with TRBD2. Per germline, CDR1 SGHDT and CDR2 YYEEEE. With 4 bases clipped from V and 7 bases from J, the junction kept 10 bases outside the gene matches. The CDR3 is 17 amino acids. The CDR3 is CASSRRTSGSYVGELFF. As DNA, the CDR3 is TGTGCCAGCAGCCGTAGGACTAGCGGGAGTTACGTCGGGGAGCTGTTTTTT.

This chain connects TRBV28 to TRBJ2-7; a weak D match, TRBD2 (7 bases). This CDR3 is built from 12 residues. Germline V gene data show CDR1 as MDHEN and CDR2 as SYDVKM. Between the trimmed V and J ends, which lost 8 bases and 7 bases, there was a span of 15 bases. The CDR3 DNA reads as TGTGCCAGCGCTGCGGGGGCTTGGGAGCAGTACTTC. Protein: CASAAGAWEQYF.

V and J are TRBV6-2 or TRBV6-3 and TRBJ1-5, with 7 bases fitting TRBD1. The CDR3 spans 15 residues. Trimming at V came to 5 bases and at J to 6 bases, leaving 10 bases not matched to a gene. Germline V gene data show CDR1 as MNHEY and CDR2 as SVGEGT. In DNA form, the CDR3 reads TGTGCCAGCAGTGACGGAGGGGGCGGCGTTCAGCCCCAGCATTTT. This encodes CASSDGGGGVQPQHF.

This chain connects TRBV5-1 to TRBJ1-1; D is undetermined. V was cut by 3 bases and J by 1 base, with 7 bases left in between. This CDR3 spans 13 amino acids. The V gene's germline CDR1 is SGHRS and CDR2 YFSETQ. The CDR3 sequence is CASSYRANTEAFF. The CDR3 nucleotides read TGCGCCAGCAGCTATAGGGCGAACACTGAAGCTTTCTTT.

The CDR3 region is CSARGGIGDTQYF. CDR3 nucleotide sequence: TGCAGTGCTAGAGGGGGAATTGGGGATACGCAGTATTTT. The chain carries TRBV20-1 and TRBJ2-3; D not certain. In germline, CDR1 is DFQATT, CDR2 SNEGSKA (reference sequence). V lost 1 base to trimming and J lost 6 bases, with 11 bases between them. The CDR3 consists of 13 residues.

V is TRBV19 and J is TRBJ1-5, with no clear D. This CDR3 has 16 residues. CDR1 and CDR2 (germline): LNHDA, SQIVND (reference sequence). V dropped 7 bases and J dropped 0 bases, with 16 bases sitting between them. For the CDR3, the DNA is TGTGCCAGTACCGATAGGTTGGGTAGTAGCAATCAGCCCCAGCATTTT. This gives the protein CASTDRLGSSNQPQHF. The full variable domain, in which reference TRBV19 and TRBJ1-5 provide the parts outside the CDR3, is DGGITQSPKYLFRKEGQNVTLSCEQNLNHDAMYWYRQDPGQGLRLIYYSQIVNDFQKGDIAEGYSVSREKKESFPLTVTSAQKNPTAFYLCASTDRLGSSNQPQHFGDGTRLSIL.

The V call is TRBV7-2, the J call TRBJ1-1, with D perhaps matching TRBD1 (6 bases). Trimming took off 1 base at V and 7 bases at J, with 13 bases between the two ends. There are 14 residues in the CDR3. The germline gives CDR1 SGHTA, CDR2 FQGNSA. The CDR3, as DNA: TGTGCCAGCAGCTTAGACCGGGGGGGCGGTGAAGCTTTCTTT. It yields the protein CASSLDRGGGEAFF.

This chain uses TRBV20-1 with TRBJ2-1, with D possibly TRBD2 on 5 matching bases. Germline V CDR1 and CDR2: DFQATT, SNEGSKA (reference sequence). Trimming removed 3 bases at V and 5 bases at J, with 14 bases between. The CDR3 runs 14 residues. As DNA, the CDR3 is TGCAGTGCTAGGGGCGGACTTAAGCACAATGAGCAGTTCTTC. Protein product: CSARGGLKHNEQFF.

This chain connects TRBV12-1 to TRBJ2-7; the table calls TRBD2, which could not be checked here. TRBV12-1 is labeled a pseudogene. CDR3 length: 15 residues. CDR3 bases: TGTGCCAGCAGCCCGCGGACTAGCGGGAGCAACGAGCAGTACTTC. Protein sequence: CASSPRTSGSNEQYF.

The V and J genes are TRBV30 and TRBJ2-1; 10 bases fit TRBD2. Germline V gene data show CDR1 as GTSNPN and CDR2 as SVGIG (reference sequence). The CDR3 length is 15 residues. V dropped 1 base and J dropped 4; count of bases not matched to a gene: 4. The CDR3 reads CAWSDGTSVYNEQFF. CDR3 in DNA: TGTGCCTGGAGTGACGGGACTAGCGTTTACAATGAGCAGTTCTTC. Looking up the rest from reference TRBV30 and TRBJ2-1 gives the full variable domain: SQTIHQWPATLVQPVGSPLSLECTVEGTSNPNLYWYRQAAGRGLQLLFYSVGIGQISSEVPQNLSASRPQDRQFILSSKKLLLSDSGFYLCAWSDGTSVYNEQFFGPGTRLTVL.

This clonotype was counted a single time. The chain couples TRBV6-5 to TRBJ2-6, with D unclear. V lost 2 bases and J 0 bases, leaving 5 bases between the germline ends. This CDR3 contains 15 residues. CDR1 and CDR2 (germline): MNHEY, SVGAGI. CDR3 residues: CASSYEASGANVLTF. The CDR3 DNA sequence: TGTGCCAGCAGTTACGAGGCCTCTGGGGCCAACGTCCTGACTTTC.

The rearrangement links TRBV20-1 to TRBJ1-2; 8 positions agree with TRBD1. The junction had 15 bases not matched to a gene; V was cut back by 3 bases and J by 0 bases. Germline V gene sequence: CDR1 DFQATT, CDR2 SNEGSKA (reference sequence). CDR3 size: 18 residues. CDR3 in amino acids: CSASGGRGLKAANYGYTF. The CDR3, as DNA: TGCAGTGCTAGTGGGGGCAGGGGGCTCAAGGCGGCTAACTATGGCTACACCTTC.

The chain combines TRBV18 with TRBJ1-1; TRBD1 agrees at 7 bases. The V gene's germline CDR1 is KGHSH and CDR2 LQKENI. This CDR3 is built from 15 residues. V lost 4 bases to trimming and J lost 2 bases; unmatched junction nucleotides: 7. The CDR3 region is CASSLSTGTNTEAFF. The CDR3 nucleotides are TGTGCCAGCTCACTATCGACAGGGACAAACACTGAAGCTTTCTTT.

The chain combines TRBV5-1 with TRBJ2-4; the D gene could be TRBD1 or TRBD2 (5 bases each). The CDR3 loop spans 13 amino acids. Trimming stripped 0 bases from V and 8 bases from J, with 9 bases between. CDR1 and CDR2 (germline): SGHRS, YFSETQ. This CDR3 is CASSLEGTDIQYF. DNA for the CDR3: TGCGCCAGCAGCTTGGAAGGGACGGACATTCAGTACTTC.

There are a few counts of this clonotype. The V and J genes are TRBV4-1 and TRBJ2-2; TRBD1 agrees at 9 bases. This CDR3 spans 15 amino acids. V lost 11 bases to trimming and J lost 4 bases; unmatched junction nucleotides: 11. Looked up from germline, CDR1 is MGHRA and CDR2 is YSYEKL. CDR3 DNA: TGCGCCGCGAGCCCCGGACAGGGGTTCACCGGGGAGCTGTTTTTT. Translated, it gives CAASPGQGFTGELFF.

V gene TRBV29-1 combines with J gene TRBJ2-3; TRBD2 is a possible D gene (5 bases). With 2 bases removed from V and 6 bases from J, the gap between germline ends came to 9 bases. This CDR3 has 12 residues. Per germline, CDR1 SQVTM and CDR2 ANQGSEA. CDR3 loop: CSVENGGDTQYF. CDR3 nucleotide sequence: TGCAGCGTTGAAAACGGCGGGGATACGCAGTATTTT.

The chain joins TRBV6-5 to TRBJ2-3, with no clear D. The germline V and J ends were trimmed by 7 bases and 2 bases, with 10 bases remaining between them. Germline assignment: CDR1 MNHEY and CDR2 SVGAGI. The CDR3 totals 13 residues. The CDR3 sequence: CASTDGFTDTQYF. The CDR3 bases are TGTGCCAGCACCGACGGATTCACAGATACGCAGTATTTT.

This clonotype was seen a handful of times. The CDR3 sequence: CASSLDGNYGYTF. The CDR3 bases are TGTGCCAGCAGTCTGGACGGGAACTATGGCTACACCTTC. V is TRBV6-5 and J is TRBJ1-2; D gene ambiguous. The V gene's germline CDR1 is MNHEY and CDR2 SVGAGI. Trimming left V 5 bases short and J 2 bases short, with 9 bases between. This CDR3 has 13 amino acids.

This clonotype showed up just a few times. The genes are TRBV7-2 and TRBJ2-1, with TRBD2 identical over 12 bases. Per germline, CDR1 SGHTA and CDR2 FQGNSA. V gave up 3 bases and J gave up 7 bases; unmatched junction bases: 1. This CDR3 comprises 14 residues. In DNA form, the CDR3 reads TGTGCCAGCAGCTTTCTAGCGGGGGGGAATGAGCAGTTCTTC. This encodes CASSFLAGGNEQFF.

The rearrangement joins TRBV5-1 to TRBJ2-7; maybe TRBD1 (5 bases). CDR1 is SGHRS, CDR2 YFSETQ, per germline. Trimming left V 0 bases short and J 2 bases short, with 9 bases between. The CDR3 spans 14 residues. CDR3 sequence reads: CASSLDLGPYEQYF. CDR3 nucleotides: TGCGCCAGCAGCTTGGATTTGGGGCCCTACGAGCAGTACTTC.

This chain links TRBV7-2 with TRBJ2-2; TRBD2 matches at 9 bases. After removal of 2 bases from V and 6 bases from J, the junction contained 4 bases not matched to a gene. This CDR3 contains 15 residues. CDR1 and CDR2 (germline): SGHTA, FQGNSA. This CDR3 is CASSLSGRRSGELFF. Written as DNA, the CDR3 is TGTGCCAGCAGCTTAAGCGGGAGGCGATCCGGGGAGCTGTTTTTT.

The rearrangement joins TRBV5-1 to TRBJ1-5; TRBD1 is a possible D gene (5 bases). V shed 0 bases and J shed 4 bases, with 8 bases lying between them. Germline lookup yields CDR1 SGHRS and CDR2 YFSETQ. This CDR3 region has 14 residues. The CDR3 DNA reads TGCGCCAGCAGCTTGGTAGCAGGGAATCAGCCCCAGCATTTT. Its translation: CASSLVAGNQPQHF.